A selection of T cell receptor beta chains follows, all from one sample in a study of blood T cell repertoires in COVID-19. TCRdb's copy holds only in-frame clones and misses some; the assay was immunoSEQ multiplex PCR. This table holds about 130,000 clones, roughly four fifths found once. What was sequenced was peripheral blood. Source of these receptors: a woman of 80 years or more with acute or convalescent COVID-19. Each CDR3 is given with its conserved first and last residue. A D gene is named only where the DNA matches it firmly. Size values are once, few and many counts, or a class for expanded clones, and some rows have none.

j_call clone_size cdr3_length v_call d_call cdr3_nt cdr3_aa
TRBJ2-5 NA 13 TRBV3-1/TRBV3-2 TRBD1 TGTGCCAGCGGGGACAGCCGAACGGAGACCCAGTACTTC CASGDSRTETQYF
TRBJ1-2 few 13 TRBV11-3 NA TGTGCCAGCAGCTTAGGTGTTTCTAATGGCTACACCTTC CASSLGVSNGYTF
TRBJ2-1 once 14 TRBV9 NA TGTGCCAGCAGCGTTCAGGGATTGGGCAATGAGCAGTTCTTC CASSVQGLGNEQFF
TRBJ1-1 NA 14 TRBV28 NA TGTGCCAGCAGTTCCCCGGGGGGGAGATCTGAAGCTTTCTTT CASSSPGGRSEAFF
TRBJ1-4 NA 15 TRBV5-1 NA TGCGCCAGCAGCTTGGTCGGGGGACGGGGTGAAAAACTGTTTTTT CASSLVGGRGEKLFF
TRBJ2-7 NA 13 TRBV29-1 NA TGCAGCGTCTCCGACAGGAGTAGGTACGAGCAGTACTTC CSVSDRSRYEQYF
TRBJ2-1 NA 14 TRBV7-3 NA TGTGCCAGCAGCTTAGGGGGACACGGGAATGAGCAGTTCTTC CASSLGGHGNEQFF
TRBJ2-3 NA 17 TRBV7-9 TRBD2 TGTGCCAGCAGCAATCATATGAGCGGGGGTATCACAGATACGCAGTATTTT CASSNHMSGGITDTQYF
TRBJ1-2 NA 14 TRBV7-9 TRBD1 TGTGCCAGCAGCTTAGCAGGGGGCGGCTATGGCTACACCTTC CASSLAGGGYGYTF
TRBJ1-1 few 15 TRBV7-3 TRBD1 TGTGCCAGCAGCGCTAGTGCAGGGGGTGGGACTGAAGCTTTCTTT CASSASAGGGTEAFF
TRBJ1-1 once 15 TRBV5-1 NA TGCGCCAGCAGCTTTTTTGACTCCCTGAACACTGAAGCTTTCTTT CASSFFDSLNTEAFF
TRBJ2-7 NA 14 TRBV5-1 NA TGCGCCAGCAGCTTGGACAGCCTCTCCTACGAGCAGTACTTC CASSLDSLSYEQYF
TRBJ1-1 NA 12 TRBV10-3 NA TGTGCCACCACGGGGTCGGGGACTGAAGCTTTCTTT CATTGSGTEAFF
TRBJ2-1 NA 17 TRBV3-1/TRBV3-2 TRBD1 TGTGCCAGCAGAGCCAAGAAATGGACAGGACGTTACAATGAGCAGTTCTTC CASRAKKWTGRYNEQFF
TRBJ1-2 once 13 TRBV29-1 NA TGCAGCGTTTCGGTGCGAGGTAACTATGGCTACACCTTC CSVSVRGNYGYTF
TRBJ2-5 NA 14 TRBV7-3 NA TGTGCCAGCAGCCCGGCAGGACAGCAAGAGACCCAGTACTTC CASSPAGQQETQYF
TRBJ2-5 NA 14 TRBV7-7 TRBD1 TGTGCCAGCAGCCGGGACAGGACACAAGAGACCCAGTACTTC CASSRDRTQETQYF
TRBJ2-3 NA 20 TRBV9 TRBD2 TGTGCCAGCAGCGTAACTCTCGGGCTAGCGGGGGCCGAGGGCACAGATACGCAGTATTTT CASSVTLGLAGAEGTDTQYF
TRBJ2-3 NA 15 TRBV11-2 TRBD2 TGTGCCAGCAGCCACGGGACTAGCGGGGCCCATACGCAGTATTTT CASSHGTSGAHTQYF
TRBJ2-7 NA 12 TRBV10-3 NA TGTGCCATCAGTGTTGGTCAGGACGAGCAGTACTTC CAISVGQDEQYF
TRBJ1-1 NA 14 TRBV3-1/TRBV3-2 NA TGTGCCAGCAGCCAAGATTTCATGAACACTGAAGCTTTCTTT CASSQDFMNTEAFF
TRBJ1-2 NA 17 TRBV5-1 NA TGCGCCAGCAGCTTGGGCGTCAATGCGCTCTTTAACTATGGCTACACCTTC CASSLGVNALFNYGYTF
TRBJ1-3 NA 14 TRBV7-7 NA TGTGCCAGCAGCCTCGGGACATCCGGAAACACCATATATTTT CASSLGTSGNTIYF
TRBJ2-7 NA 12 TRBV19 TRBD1 TGTGCCAGTAGTAGGGACAGGGTCGAGCAGTACTTC CASSRDRVEQYF
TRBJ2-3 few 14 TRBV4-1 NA TGCGCCAGCAGCCAAGAAGTAGTTCCTGATACGCAGTATTTT CASSQEVVPDTQYF
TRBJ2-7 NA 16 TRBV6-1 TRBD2 TGTGCCAGCAGTGAAGCGCTAGGCGGGGGGAACTACGAGCAGTACTTC CASSEALGGGNYEQYF
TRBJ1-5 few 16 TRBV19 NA TGTGCCAGTAGTACCAAGGCGGAGAGGGGCAATCAGCCCCAGCATTTT CASSTKAERGNQPQHF
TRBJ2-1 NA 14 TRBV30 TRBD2 TGTGCCTGGGCCGGGACTAGTGCCTACAATGAGCAGTTCTTC CAWAGTSAYNEQFF
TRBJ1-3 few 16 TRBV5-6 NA TGTGCCAGCAGCTCCTGGGGGGGGCGGTCTGGAAACACCATATATTTT CASSSWGGRSGNTIYF
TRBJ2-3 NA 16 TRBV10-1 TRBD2 TGCGCCAGCAGTGAGTCAAGGAGCGGGGGCACAGATACGCAGTATTTT CASSESRSGGTDTQYF
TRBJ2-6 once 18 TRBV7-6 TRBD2 TGTGCCAGCAGCCCTATCCGGGGGGAGGGCTCTGGGGCCAACGTCCTGACTTTC CASSPIRGEGSGANVLTF
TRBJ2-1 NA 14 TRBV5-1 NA TGCGCCAGCAGCTTGGGTGGGCCCTACAATGAGCAGTTCTTC CASSLGGPYNEQFF
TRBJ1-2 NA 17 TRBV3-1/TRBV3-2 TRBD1 TGTGCCAGCAGCCAAGAATACGGTGGGACAGGGCCTAAAGGCTACACCTTC CASSQEYGGTGPKGYTF
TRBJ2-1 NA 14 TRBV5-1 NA TGCGCCAGCAGCTTCCCAGGGGTAAAGGATGAGCAGTTCTTC CASSFPGVKDEQFF
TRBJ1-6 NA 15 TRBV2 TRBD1 TGTGCCAGCAGGGGACAGGGGGGCTATAATTCACCCCTCCACTTT CASRGQGGYNSPLHF
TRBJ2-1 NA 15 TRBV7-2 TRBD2 TGTGCCAGCAGCCTTAGCGGGAGCTCCTACAATGAGCAGTTCTTC CASSLSGSSYNEQFF
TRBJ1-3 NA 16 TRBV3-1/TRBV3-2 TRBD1 TGTGCCAGCAGCCGACAGGGGAGAGGGTCTGGAAACACCATATATTTT CASSRQGRGSGNTIYF
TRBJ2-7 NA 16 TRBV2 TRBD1 TGTGCCAGCAGTGAACAGGGGGAGTTAAGCTCCTACGAGCAGTACTTC CASSEQGELSSYEQYF
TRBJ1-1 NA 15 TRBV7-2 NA TGTGCCAGCAGCTTACGTGCTAACCGGGGGACTGAAGCTTTCTTT CASSLRANRGTEAFF
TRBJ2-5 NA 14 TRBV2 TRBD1 TGTGCCAGCAGGCTGACAGGGGGCGCGGAGACCCAGTACTTC CASRLTGGAETQYF
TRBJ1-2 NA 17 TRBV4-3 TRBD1 TGCGCCAGCAGCCAAGATTTGGGGGGACAGTCTAACTATGGCTACACCTTC CASSQDLGGQSNYGYTF
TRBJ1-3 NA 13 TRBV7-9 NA TGTGCCAGCAGCGCAGACTCCGGAAACACCATATATTTT CASSADSGNTIYF
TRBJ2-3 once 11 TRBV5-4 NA TGTGCCAGCGGACTCACAGATACGCAGTATTTT CASGLTDTQYF